This T cell receptor (beta chain) stems from a study of T cell responses to AZD1222 COVID-19 vaccine. Profiled with immunoSEQ multiplex PCR; TCRdb holds only in-frame clones, not every one. The sample has approximately 120,000 clones; 87% are singletons. This CDR3 spans 14 amino acids. V shed 5 bases and J shed 4 bases, with 14 bases lying between them. Germline V gene lookup returns CDR1 MNHEY and CDR2 SMNVEV (reference sequence). The TCR comes from an adult in good health. The chain employs TRBV27 and TRBJ2-5; D call uncertain. Sequencing was performed on peripheral blood, taken on day 0 of AZD1222 vaccination. The CDR3 nucleotides are TGTGCCAGCAGTAAAGCAGGACGAGGAGAGACCCAGTACTTC. Translated: CASSKAGRGETQYF.